These T cell receptor beta chains were read from a single sample in a study of blood T cells in healthy people across ages. TCRdb fed the 5' RACE reads into MiXCR, producing one record per CDR3 protein. The data contain hundreds of thousands of distinct CDR3 sequences, 32% of them seen just once; the ten biggest clones take up approximately 15%. Source material: blood. These receptors were collected from an elderly woman in good health. Both conserved end residues are part of each CDR3. D genes are given only for firm matches. Size values are once, few and many counts, or a class for expanded clones, and some rows have none.

many,TRBV29-1,TRBJ1-2,NA,TGCAGCGCTGGCGGGACGTCGCATGGCTACACCTTC,CSAGGTSHGYTF
once,TRBV6-5,TRBJ2-1,TRBD1,TGTGCCAGCAAACCGACCCCGGGACAGTTACCAAATGAGCAGTTCTTC,CASKPTPGQLPNEQFF
NA,TRBV7-2,TRBJ1-1,NA,TGTGCCAGCAGCCCGAGCCGGGGTGAAGCTTTCTTT,CASSPSRGEAFF
NA,TRBV5-5,TRBJ2-5,NA,TGTGCCAGCATGGGTCGGAACCAAGAGACCCAGTACTTC,CASMGRNQETQYF
NA,TRBV5-1,TRBJ2-7,NA,TGCGCCAGCAGCTCCCTGATGGGGGGCTACGAGCAGTACTTC,CASSSLMGGYEQYF
NA,TRBV7-9,TRBJ1-1,NA,TGTGCCACGGGCCGAAGGACTCGCGGCACTGAAGCTTTCTTT,CATGRRTRGTEAFF
many,TRBV5-1,TRBJ2-1,NA,TGCGCCAGCAGCGCGGACGGGTACAATGAGCAGTTCTTC,CASSADGYNEQFF
few,TRBV20-1,TRBJ1-2,TRBD1,TGCAGTGCTAGTAGGCCGGGACAGGGATTCTATGGCTACACCTTC,CSASRPGQGFYGYTF
NA,TRBV4-3,TRBJ2-7,TRBD2,TGCGCCAGCAGCCAAGATTCGAGCGGGGGGGCCTACGAGCAGTACTTC,CASSQDSSGGAYEQYF
NA,TRBV20-1,TRBJ1-2,TRBD1,TGCAGTGCTAGATACCAGGGGGCGGATGGCTACACCTTC,CSARYQGADGYTF
NA,TRBV2,TRBJ2-7,TRBD1,TGTGCCAGCAGTCCCAGGTCGGGGACAGGGGTTTACGAGCAGTACTTC,CASSPRSGTGVYEQYF
many,TRBV20-1,TRBJ2-1,NA,TGCAGTGCTAAGGGGGGCGGGGTCGAGCAGTTCTTC,CSAKGGGVEQFF
many,TRBV20-1,TRBJ1-1,NA,TGCAGTGCTAGACCGGGGGTGAACACTGAAGCTTTCTTT,CSARPGVNTEAFF
NA,TRBV7-2,TRBJ2-3,NA,TGTGCCGGCAGCTTAGCCAGGGGTGGGGATACGCAGTATTTT,CAGSLARGGDTQYF
NA,TRBV27,TRBJ1-2,NA,TGTGCCAGCAGTTTTGCGGGGACGGGTGGCTACACCTTC,CASSFAGTGGYTF
many,TRBV27,TRBJ2-7,TRBD1,TGTGCCAGCAGGGGGACAGGGCTCCACGAGCAGTACTTC,CASRGTGLHEQYF
NA,TRBV20-1,TRBJ2-1,TRBD2,TGCAGTGCTAGGCCACTAGCGGGGCGATCGGTTGAGCAGTTCTTC,CSARPLAGRSVEQFF
few,TRBV12-3/TRBV12-4,TRBJ2-2,TRBD2,TGTGCCAGCAGATGGGGACTAGCGGGGGGGCGTAACGGGGAGCTGTTTTTT,CASRWGLAGGRNGELFF
many,TRBV7-2,TRBJ2-7,TRBD1,TGTGCCAGCAGCCCGAGGACAGGGCTAGGCTACGAGCAGTACTTC,CASSPRTGLGYEQYF
NA,TRBV6-1,TRBJ2-7,TRBD2,TGTGCCAGCAGCGTAGCGGGGGGGCCGAATGAGCAGTACTTC,CASSVAGGPNEQYF
NA,TRBV6-6,TRBJ2-1,NA,TGTGCCAGCCAGGGGCTAGGGAATGAGCAGTTCTTC,CASQGLGNEQFF
NA,TRBV4-1,TRBJ2-5,NA,TGCGCCAGCAGCCAACCACCAATAGGGGCCGGGACCCAGTACTTC,CASSQPPIGAGTQYF
many,TRBV12-3/TRBV12-4,TRBJ1-1,TRBD1,TGTGCCAGTCACAGGGGGCCGGGGACTGAAGCTTTCTTT,CASHRGPGTEAFF
NA,TRBV7-2,TRBJ2-7,TRBD2,TGTGCCAGCAGCTCGCTCGGGACTAGCGGATACGAGCAGTACTTC,CASSSLGTSGYEQYF
NA,TRBV15,TRBJ2-5,TRBD2,TGTGCCACCAGCAGAGATCCGACGCGGGGGGCGTATACGCGGTACTTC,CATSRDPTRGAYTRYF
NA,TRBV20-1,TRBJ1-1,NA,TGCAGTGCTAGTGCCTGGGACGGCACTGAAGCTTTCTTT,CSASAWDGTEAFF
many,TRBV5-1,TRBJ2-1,TRBD1,TGCGCCAGCAGCTTGGGATACGGGACAGGGTACAATGAGCAGTTCTTC,CASSLGYGTGYNEQFF
many,TRBV15,TRBJ2-3,NA,TGTGCCACCAGCAGATCCCTTTTGAGCTACACAGATACGCAGTATTTT,CATSRSLLSYTDTQYF
many,TRBV4-3,TRBJ2-5,TRBD2,TGCGCCAGCAGCCAAGAGGTCTGGCGGGGGGGAGAGACCCAGTACTTC,CASSQEVWRGGETQYF
NA,TRBV5-1,TRBJ2-5,TRBD2,TGCGCCAGCAAGTTCCTAGCGGGAGGCGGGGAGACCCAGTACTTC,CASKFLAGGGETQYF
many,TRBV27,TRBJ1-2,TRBD1,TGTGCCAGCAGTCCCCGGGCCCCCGGGACAGGGGCCGACTATGGCTACACCTTC,CASSPRAPGTGADYGYTF
NA,TRBV20-1,TRBJ2-1,NA,TGCAGTGCTGACGGAAGTGTGACCTACAATGAGCAGTTCTTC,CSADGSVTYNEQFF
many,TRBV6-2/TRBV6-3,TRBJ1-1,TRBD1,TGTGCCAGCAGTTACGGACAGGGGGCTCCTAGGGACACTGAAGCTTTCTTT,CASSYGQGAPRDTEAFF
few,TRBV25-1,TRBJ2-5,NA,TGTGCCAGCAGTGAAAGTGAAAAGGGCGGGCAAGAGACCCAGTACTTC,CASSESEKGGQETQYF
many,TRBV7-3,TRBJ2-3,TRBD2,TGTGCCAGCAGCCCCCGGACTAGCTCAGATACGCAGTATTTT,CASSPRTSSDTQYF
many,TRBV7-2,TRBJ2-4,NA,TGTGCCAGCAGCTCCGGCAAAAACATTCAGTACTTC,CASSSGKNIQYF
NA,TRBV28,TRBJ1-1,NA,TGTGCCAGCACCTTTACCCCAAGTGGTAGAGCTGAAGCTTTCTTT,CASTFTPSGRAEAFF
NA,TRBV5-1,TRBJ1-2,NA,TGCGCCAGCAGCCCGGGAGGCGGCAGGCCGGATGGCTACACCTTC,CASSPGGGRPDGYTF
once,TRBV7-8,TRBJ2-5,NA,TGTGCCAGCAGCTTATCTAAATACTACAATGAGCAGTACTTC,CASSLSKYYNEQYF
many,TRBV20-1,TRBJ1-6,NA,TGCAGTGCTAGAGATCCTACAAAGGCAGGCCACTCACCCCTCCACTTT,CSARDPTKAGHSPLHF
many,TRBV9,TRBJ2-1,TRBD1,TGTGCCAGCAGTCCCCGGGACAGGGTGGGCGGTGAGCAGTTCTTC,CASSPRDRVGGEQFF
many,TRBV7-9,TRBJ2-3,NA,TGTGCCAGCAGCCCAATGGGACTCAAGACAGATACGCAGTATTTT,CASSPMGLKTDTQYF